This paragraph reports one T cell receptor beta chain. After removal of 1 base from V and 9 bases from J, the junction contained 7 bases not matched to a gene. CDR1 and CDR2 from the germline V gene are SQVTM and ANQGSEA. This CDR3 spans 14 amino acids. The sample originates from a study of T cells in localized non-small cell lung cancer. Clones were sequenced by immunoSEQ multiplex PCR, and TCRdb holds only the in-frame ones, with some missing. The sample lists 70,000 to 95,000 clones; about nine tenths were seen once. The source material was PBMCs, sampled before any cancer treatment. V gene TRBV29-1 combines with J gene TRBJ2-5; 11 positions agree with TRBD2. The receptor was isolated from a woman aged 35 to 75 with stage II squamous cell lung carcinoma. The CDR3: CSVEVKLAGEAQYF. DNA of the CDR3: TGCAGCGTTGAAGTAAAACTAGCGGGGGAGGCCCAGTACTTC.